These 2 T cell receptor beta chains were all obtained from the same sample, sequenced in a study of long-term antiretroviral therapy in people with HIV. Researchers ran immunoSEQ v3.0 at survey level. Here immunoSEQ multiplex PCR was the method, and the copy in TCRdb shows in-frame clones only, minus some. The repertoire holds around 20,000 clones, with approximately 82% as singletons. The source material was unsorted PBMCs, sampled 0.5 years before starting antiretroviral therapy. The receptors shown here come from a woman aged 50 to 60 with HIV.

The V call is TRBV19, the J call TRBJ2-1, with D possibly being TRBD1 (8 bases). The CDR3 has 16 residues. Deletions cut 6 bases from V and 6 bases from J, with 21 bases between. In germline, CDR1 is LNHDA, CDR2 SQIVND (reference sequence). The CDR3 loop is CASRSAGAGGFNEQFF. CDR3 DNA sequence: TGTGCCAGTAGATCCGCGGGGGCAGGGGGCTTCAATGAGCAGTTCTTC.

This clone was counted only a few times. V usage is TRBV7-8 and J usage is TRBJ2-3; 9 bases agree with TRBD2. The CDR3 runs 17 residues. V gave up 4 bases and J gave up 2 bases; unmatched junction bases: 10. CDR1 and CDR2 (germline): SGHVS, FQNEAQ. The DNA of the CDR3 is TGTGCCAGCAGCTACTTGTTCGCGGGGGGGAACACAGATACGCAGTATTTT. This sequence encodes CASSYLFAGGNTDTQYF.